This TCR beta chain was sequenced in a study of CD8+ T cells in alopecia areata. Study information: Treated patients were given oral tofacitinib, which was dosed at 5 to 10 mg twice daily. Overall study results and limits: Normal skin contains resident alphabeta T cells, and these are also sequenced in scalp samples.

The germline CDR1 and CDR2 sequences are MDHEN and SYDVKM. The V end lost 6 bases, the J end lost 2 bases, and 11 bases lay between the germline ends. The CDR3 spans 14 residues. As the sequencing template, cDNA was produced by extracting RNA and reverse transcribing it. Sequencing was performed with immunoSEQ multiplex PCR; in TCRdb, only in-frame clones are kept and a portion is missing. This sample yields 55,000 to 75,000 clones, of which about 45% are seen a single time; 15% to 20% belongs to the top ten. Comments on this clone: Its antigen remains unknown.

The material sequenced was CD8+ T cells sorted from blood, taken at week 0. The TCR comes from a human donor with alopecia areata. The rearrangement uses TRBV28 and TRBJ1-5, with a tentative D call TRBD1 (5 bases). The CDR3 reads CASRQGYGNQPQHF. CDR3 nucleotides: TGTGCCAGCAGGCAGGGATACGGCAATCAGCCCCAGCATTTT.